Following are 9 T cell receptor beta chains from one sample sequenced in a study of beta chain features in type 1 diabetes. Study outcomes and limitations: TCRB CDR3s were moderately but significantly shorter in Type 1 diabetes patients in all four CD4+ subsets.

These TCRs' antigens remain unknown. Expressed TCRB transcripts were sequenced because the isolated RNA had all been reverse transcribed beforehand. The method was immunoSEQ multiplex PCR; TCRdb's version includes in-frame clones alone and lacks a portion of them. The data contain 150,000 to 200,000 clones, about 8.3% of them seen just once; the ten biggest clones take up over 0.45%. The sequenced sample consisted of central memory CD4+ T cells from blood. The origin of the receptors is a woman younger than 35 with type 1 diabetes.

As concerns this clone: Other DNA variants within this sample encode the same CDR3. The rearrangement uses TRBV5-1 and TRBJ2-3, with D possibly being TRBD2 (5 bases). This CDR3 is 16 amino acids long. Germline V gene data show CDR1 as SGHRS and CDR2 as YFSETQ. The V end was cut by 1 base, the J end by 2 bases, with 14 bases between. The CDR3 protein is CASSLRPGGSTDTQYF. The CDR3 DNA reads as TGCGCCAGCAGCTTGAGGCCCGGCGGGTCCACAGATACGCAGTATTTT.

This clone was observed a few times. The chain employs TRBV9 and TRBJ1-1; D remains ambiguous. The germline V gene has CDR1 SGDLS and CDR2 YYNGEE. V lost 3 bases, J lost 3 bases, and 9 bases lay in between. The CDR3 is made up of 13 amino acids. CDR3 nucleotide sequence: TGTGCCAGCAGCGCGACGCTAGACACTGAAGCTTTCTTT. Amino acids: CASSATLDTEAFF.

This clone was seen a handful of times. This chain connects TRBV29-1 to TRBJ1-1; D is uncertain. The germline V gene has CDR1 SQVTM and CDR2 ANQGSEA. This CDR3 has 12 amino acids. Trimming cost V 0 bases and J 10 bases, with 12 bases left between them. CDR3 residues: CSVEDGRRSAFF. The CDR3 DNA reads TGCAGCGTTGAAGATGGCCGGCGGTCAGCTTTCTTT.

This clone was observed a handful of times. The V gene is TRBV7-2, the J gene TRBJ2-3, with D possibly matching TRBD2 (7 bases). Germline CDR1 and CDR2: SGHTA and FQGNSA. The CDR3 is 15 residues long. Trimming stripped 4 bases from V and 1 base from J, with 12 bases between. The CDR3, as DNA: TGTGCCAGCAGCTCCGGGGGGCGGGGCACAGATACGCAGTATTTT. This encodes CASSSGGRGTDTQYF.

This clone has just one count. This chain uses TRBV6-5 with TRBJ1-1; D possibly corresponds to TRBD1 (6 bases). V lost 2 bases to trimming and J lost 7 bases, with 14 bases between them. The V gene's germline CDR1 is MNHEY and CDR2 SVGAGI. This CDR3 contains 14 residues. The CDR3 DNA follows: TGTGCCAGCAGTTACGACGGGGGGCGCTTTGAAGCTTTCTTT. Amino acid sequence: CASSYDGGRFEAFF.

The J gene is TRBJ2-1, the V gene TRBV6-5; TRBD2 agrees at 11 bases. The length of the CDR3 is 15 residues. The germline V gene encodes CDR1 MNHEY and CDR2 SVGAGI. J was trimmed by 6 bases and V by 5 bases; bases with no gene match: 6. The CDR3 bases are TGTGCCAGCAGTCGTAGCGGGGGGGGCGTCAATGAGCAGTTCTTC. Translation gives CASSRSGGGVNEQFF.

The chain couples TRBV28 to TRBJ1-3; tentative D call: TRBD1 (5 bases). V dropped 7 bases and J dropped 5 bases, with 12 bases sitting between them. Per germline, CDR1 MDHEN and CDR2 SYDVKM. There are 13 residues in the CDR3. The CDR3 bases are TGTGCCAGCACCGGCGGGGGAAGAAACACCATATATTTT. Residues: CASTGGGRNTIYF.

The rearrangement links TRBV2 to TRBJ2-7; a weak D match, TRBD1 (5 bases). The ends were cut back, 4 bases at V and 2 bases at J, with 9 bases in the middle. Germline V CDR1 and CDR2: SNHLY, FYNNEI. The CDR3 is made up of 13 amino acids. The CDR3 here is CASSGQLTYEQYF. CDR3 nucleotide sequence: TGTGCCAGCAGTGGACAGCTTACCTACGAGCAGTACTTC. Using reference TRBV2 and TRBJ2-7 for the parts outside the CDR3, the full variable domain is EPEVTQTPSHQVTQMGQEVILRCVPISNHLYFYWYRQILGQKVEFLVSFYNNEISEKSEIFDDQFSVERPDGSNFTLKIRSTKLEDSAMYFCASSGQLTYEQYFGPGTRLTVT.

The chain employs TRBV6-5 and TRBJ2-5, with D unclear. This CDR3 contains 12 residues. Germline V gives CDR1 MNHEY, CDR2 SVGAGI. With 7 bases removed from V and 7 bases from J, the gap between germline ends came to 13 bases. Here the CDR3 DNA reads TGTGCCAGCATAAACCCCACGGGGACCCAGTACTTC. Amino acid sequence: CASINPTGTQYF.